This T cell receptor beta chain was identified in a study of blood T cell repertoires in COVID-19. On the study more broadly: The study drew acute and convalescent COVID-19 samples from the United States, Italy and Spain. The analysed material was cDNA or gDNA that came from T cells, B-cell-depleted T cells, or PBMCs.

Germline V CDR1 and CDR2: SGHTA, FQGNSA. This CDR3 has 14 amino acids. V was clipped by 0 bases and J by 7 bases, with 13 bases between them. Original methodology: Estimated nucleated cell counts came from reference gene primer amplification. The repertoire was sequenced with immunoSEQ multiplex PCR; TCRdb's copy has only in-frame clones and lacks some. From that table come the V and J calls and clone size; the DNA was used to work out D and trimming. The sample shows about 260,000 clones, 87% of them seen only once. Sequencing used peripheral blood. The rearrangement joins TRBV7-2 to TRBJ2-7; possible D gene TRBD1, 6 bases. The clonotype comes from a woman between 45 and 60 years old who had recovered from COVID-19. The CDR3 protein is CASSLAGQGLEQYF. Written as DNA, the CDR3 is TGTGCCAGCAGCTTAGCGGGGCAGGGGCTTGAGCAGTACTTC.